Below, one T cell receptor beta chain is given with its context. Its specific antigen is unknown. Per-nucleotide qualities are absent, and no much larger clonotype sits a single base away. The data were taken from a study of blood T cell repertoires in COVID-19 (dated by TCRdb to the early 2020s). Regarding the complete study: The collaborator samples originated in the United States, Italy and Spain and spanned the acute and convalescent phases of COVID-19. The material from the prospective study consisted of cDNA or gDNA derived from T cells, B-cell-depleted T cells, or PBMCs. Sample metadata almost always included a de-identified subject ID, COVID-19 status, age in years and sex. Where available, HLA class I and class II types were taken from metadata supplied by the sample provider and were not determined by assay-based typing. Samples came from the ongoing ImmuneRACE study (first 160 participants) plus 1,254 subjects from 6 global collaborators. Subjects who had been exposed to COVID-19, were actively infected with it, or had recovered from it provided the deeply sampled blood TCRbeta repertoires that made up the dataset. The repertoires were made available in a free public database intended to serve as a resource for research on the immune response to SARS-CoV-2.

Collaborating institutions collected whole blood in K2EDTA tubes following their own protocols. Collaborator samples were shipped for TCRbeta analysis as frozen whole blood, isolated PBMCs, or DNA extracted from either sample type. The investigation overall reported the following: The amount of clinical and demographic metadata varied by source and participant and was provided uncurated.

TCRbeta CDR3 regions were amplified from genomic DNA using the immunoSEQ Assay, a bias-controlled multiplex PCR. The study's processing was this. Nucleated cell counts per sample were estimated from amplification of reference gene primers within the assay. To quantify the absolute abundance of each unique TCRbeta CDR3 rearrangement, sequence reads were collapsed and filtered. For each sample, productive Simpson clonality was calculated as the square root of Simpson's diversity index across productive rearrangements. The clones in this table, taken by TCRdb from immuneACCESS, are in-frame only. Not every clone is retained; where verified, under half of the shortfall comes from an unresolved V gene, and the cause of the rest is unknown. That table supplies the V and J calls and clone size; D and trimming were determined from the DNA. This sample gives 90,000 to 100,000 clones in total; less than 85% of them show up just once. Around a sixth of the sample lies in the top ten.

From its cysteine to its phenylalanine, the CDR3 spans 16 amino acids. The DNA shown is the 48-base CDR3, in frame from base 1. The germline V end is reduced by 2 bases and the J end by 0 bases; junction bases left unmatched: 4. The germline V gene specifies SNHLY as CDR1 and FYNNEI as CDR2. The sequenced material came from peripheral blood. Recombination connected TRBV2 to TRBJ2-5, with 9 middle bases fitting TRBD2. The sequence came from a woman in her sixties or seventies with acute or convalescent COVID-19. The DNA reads TGTGCCAGCAGTGAACTGGGACTAGCTTACCAAGAGACCCAGTACTTC. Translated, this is CASSELGLAYQETQYF.